This entry features one TCR beta chain sequence. The antigen is not known. The PCR used 60 Vbeta and 13 Jbeta primers. Clones were read by immunoSEQ multiplex PCR, and TCRdb kept only the in-frame ones, dropping some. The sample records more than 95,000 clones, more than 80% being singletons. The data originate from a study of cytomegalovirus exposure and HLA in healthy donors. Study as a whole: Within an early data release were tens of millions of unique TCRs drawn from HLA-typed donors. The study, taken as a whole, reports: According to a later analysis, most TCR beta chains associated with CMV appeared HLA-restricted. The study assumed roughly uniform donor sequencing depth for presence/absence analyses.

Sequences were obtained from PBMCs. The origin of this receptor is a man younger than 35 in good health and CMV-seronegative.

In DNA form, the CDR3 reads TGTGCCATCAGTGTAATCGATGAGCAGTTCTTC. Its translation is CAISVIDEQFF. This chain connects TRBV10-3 to TRBJ2-1, with D unclear. Germline values: CDR1 ENHRY, CDR2 SYGVKD. Trimming pared 4 bases from V and 8 bases from J, leaving 6 bases between. The CDR3 totals 11 residues.